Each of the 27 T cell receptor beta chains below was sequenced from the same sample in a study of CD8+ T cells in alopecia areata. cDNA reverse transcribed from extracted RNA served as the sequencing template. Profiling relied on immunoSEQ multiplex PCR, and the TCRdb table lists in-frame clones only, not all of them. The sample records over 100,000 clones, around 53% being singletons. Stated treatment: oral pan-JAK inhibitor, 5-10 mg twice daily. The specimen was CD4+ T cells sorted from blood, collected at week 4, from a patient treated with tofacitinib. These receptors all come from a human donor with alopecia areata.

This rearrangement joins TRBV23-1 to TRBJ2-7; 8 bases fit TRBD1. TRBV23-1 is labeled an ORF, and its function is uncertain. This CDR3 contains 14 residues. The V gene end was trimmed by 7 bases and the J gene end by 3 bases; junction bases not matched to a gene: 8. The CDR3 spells CASIRDRPNYEQYF. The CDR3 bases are TGCGCCAGCATACGGGACAGGCCTAACTACGAGCAGTACTTC.

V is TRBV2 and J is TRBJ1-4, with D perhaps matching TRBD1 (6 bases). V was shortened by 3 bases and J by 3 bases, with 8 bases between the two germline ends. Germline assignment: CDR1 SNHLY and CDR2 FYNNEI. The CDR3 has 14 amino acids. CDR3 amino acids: CASSEDSSNEKLFF. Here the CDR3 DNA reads TGTGCCAGCAGTGAGGACAGCTCTAATGAAAAACTGTTTTTT.

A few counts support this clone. CDR3 region: CASSLAGVGNSGANVLTF. The CDR3 coding sequence is TGCGCCAGCAGCTTGGCCGGGGTGGGGAACTCTGGGGCCAACGTCCTGACTTTC. The rearrangement uses TRBV5-1 and TRBJ2-6; D might be TRBD2 (5 bases). The germline V gene encodes CDR1 SGHRS and CDR2 YFSETQ. The CDR3 extends over 18 amino acids. V gave up 0 bases and J gave up 0 bases, with 13 bases separating them.

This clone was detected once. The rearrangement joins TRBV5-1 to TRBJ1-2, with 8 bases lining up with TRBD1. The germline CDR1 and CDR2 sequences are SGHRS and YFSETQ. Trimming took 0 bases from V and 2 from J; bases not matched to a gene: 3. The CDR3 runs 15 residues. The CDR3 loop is CASSLGSGGNYGYTF. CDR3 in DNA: TGCGCCAGCAGCTTGGGGTCAGGGGGCAACTATGGCTACACCTTC.

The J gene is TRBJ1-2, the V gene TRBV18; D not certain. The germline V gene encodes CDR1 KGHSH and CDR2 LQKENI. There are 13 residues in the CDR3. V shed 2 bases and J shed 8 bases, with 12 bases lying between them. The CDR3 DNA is TGTGCCAGCTCACCAAACTCTGATCGGGGCTACACCTTC. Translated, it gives CASSPNSDRGYTF.

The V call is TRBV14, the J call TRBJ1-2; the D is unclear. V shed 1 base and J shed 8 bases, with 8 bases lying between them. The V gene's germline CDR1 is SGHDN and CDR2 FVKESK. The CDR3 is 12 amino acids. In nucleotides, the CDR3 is TGTGCCAGCAGCCAAGGTTTCCAGGGCTACACCTTC. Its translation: CASSQGFQGYTF. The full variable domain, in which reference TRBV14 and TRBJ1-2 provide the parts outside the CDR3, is EAGVTQFPSHSVIEKGQTVTLRCDPISGHDNLYWYRRVMGKEIKFLLHFVKESKQDESGMPNNRFLAERTGGTYSTLKVQPAELEDSGVYFCASSQGFQGYTFGSGTRLTVV.

The DNA of the CDR3 is TGTGCCTGGAGGAGTCGGCTGTATGGCTACACCTTC. Residues: CAWRSRLYGYTF. The rearrangement uses TRBV30 and TRBJ1-2, with D unresolved. Trimming took 3 bases from V and 5 from J, leaving 10 bases between them. The CDR3 loop spans 12 amino acids. Germline V gives CDR1 GTSNPN, CDR2 SVGIG (reference sequence).

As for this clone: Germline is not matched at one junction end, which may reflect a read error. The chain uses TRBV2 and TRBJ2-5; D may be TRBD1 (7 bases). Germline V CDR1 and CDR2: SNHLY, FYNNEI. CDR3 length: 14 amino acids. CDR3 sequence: CASTEGTAKTGRDF. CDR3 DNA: TGTGCCAGCACGGAGGGGACAGCCAAAACCGGCAGAGACTTC.

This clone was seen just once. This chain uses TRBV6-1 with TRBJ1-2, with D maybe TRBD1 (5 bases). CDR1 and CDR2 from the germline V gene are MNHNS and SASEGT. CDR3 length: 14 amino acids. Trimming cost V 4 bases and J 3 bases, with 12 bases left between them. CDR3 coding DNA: TGTGCCAGCAGTGTAGTGGTGGGGGACTATGGCTACACCTTC. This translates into CASSVVVGDYGYTF.

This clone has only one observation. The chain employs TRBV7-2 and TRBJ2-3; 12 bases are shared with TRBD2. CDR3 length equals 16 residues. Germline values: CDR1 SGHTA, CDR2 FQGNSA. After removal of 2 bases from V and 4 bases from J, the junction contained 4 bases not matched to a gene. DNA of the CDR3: TGTGCCAGCAGCTTATCTAGCGGGAGGGCCTCAGATACGCAGTATTTT. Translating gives CASSLSSGRASDTQYF.

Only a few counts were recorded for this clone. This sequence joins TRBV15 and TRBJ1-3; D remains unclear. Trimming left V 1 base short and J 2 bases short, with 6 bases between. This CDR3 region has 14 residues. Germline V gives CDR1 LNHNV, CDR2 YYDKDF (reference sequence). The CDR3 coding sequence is TGTGCCACCAGCAGAGTAGGGACTGGAAACACCATATATTTT. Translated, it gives CATSRVGTGNTIYF.

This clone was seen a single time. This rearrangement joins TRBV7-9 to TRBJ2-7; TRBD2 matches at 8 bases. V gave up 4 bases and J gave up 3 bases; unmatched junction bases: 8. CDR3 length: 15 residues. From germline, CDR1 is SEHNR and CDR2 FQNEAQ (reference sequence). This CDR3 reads CASSSRPLAGYEQYF. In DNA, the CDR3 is TGTGCCAGCAGCTCCCGTCCGCTAGCGGGCTACGAGCAGTACTTC.

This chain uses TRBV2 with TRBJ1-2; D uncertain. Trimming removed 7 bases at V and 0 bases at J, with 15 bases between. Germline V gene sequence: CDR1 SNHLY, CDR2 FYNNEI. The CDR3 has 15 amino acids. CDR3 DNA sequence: TGTGCCAGCATAGAACAAACCATAGCTAACTATGGCTACACCTTC. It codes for CASIEQTIANYGYTF.

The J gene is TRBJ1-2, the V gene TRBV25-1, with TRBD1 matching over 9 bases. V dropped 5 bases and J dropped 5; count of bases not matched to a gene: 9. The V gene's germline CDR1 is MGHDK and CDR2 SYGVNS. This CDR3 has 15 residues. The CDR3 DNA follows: TGTGCCAGCAGTTCATCCGGGACAGGGTCTTATGGCTACACCTTC. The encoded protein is CASSSSGTGSYGYTF.

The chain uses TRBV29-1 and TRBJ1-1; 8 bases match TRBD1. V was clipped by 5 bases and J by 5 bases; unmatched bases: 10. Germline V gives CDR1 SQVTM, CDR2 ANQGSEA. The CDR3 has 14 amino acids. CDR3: CSVIPGGGLTEAFF. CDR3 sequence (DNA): TGCAGCGTTATCCCAGGGGGCGGGCTGACTGAAGCTTTCTTT. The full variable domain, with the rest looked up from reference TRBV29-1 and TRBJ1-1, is SAVISQKPSRDICQRGTSLTIQCQVDSQVTMMFWYRQQPGQSLTLIATANQGSEATYESGFVIDKFPISRPNLTFSTLTVSNMSPEDSSIYLCSVIPGGGLTEAFFGQGTRLTVV.

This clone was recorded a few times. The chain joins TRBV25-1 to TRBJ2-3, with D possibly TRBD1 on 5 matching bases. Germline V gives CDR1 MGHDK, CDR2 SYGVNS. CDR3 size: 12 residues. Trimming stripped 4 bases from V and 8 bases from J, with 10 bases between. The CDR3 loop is CASSGRTSTQYF. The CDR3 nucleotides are TGTGCCAGCAGTGGAAGGACATCTACGCAGTATTTT.

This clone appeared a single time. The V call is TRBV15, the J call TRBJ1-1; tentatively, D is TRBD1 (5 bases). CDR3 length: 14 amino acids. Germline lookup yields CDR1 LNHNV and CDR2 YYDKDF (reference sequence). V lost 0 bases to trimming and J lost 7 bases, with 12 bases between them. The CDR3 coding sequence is TGTGCCACCAGCAGAGATCGAGGGGAGGGTGAAGCTTTCTTT. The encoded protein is CATSRDRGEGEAFF.

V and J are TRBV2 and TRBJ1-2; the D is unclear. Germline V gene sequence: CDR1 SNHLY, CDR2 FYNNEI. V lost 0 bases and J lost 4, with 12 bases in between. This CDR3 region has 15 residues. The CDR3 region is CASSEAGSGVYGYTF. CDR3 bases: TGTGCCAGCAGTGAAGCGGGAAGCGGGGTCTATGGCTACACCTTC.

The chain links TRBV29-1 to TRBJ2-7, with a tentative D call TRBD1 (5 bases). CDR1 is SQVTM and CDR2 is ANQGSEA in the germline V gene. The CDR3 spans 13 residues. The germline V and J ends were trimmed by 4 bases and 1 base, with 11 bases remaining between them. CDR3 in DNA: TGCAGCGTTGTACAAAGACAGTCCTACGAGCAGTACTTC. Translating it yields CSVVQRQSYEQYF.

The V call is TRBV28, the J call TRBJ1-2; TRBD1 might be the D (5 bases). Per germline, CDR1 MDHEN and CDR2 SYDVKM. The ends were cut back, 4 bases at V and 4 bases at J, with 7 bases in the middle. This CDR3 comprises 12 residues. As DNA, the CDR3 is TGTGCCAGCAGTTCCAGGGCCTATGGCTACACCTTC. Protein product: CASSSRAYGYTF.

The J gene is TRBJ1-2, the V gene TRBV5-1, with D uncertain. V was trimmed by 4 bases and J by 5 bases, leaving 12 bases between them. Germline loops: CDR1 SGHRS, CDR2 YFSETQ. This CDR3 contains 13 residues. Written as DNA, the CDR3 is TGCGCCAGCAGCCCCGGGTCTACATATGGCTACACCTTC. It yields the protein CASSPGSTYGYTF.

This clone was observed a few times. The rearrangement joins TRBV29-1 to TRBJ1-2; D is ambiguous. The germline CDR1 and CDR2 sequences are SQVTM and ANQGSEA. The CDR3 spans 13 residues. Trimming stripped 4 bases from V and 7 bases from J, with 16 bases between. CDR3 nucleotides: TGCAGCGTTGCCTGGGCCGATAATCCTGGCTACACCTTC. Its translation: CSVAWADNPGYTF. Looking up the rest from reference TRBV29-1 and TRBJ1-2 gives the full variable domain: SAVISQKPSRDICQRGTSLTIQCQVDSQVTMMFWYRQQPGQSLTLIATANQGSEATYESGFVIDKFPISRPNLTFSTLTVSNMSPEDSSIYLCSVAWADNPGYTFGSGTRLTVV.

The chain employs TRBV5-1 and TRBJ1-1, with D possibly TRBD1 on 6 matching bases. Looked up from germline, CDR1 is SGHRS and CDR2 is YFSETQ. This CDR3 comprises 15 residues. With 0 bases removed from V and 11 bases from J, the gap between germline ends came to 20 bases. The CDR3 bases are TGCGCCAGCAGCTTGGGACTTCAGGGGAAAACGGAGGCTTTCTTT. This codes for CASSLGLQGKTEAFF. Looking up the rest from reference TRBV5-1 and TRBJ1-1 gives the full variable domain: KAGVTQTPRYLIKTRGQQVTLSCSPISGHRSVSWYQQTPGQGLQFLFEYFSETQRNKGNFPGRFSGRQFSNSRSEMNVSTLELGDSALYLCASSLGLQGKTEAFFGQGTRLTVV.

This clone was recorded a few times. CDR3 region: CAWRPRTSSYNEQFF. The DNA for the CDR3 is TGTGCCTGGAGGCCTCGGACTTCCTCCTACAATGAGCAGTTCTTC. The chain combines TRBV30 with TRBJ2-1; D may be TRBD2 (5 bases). CDR3 length: 15 amino acids. Germline-derived CDR1 and CDR2 are GTSNPN and SVGIG (reference sequence). Trimming removed 3 bases at V and 0 bases at J, with 12 bases between.

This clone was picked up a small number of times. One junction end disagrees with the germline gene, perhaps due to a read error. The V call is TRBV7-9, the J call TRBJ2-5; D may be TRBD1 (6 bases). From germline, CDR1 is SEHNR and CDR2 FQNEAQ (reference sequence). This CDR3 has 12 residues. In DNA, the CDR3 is TGTGCCACCAGGGACAACCAGGAGACCCAGTACTTC. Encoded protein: CATRDNQETQYF. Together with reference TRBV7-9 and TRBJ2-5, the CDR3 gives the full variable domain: DTGVSQNPRHKITKRGQNVTFRCDPISEHNRLYWYRQTLGQGPEFLTYFQNEAQLEKSRLLSDRFSAERPKGSFSTLEIQRTEQGDSAMYLCATRDNQETQYFGPGTRLLVL.

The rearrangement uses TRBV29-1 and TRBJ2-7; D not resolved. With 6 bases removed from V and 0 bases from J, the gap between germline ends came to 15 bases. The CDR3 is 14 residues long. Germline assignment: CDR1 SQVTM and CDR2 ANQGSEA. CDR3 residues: CSVMGRFSSYEQYF. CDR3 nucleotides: TGCAGCGTGATGGGTCGGTTCAGCTCCTACGAGCAGTACTTC.

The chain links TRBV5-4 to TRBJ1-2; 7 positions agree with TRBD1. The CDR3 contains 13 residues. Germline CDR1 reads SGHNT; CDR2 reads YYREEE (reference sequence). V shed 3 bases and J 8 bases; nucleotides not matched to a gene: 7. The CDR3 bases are TGTGCCAGCAGCTCCGGGACAGCAAAAGGCTACACCTTC. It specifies CASSSGTAKGYTF.